This T cell receptor beta chain was obtained from a study of T cell responses to AZD1222 COVID-19 vaccine. For the study at large: Samples with a second dose at about 4 or about 12 weeks were pooled together.

Concerning this clone itself: Its specificity is unknown.

Study observations and caveats: Among spike-specific TCRs, nearly half reportedly target unmutated variant regions. Donors, mostly white British, included more females; clonal diversity was possibly underestimated. Baseline seropositives among AZD1222 recipients totaled only 5 to 7.

CDR1 is SQVTM, CDR2 ANQGSEA, per germline. V shed 7 bases and J shed 0 bases, with 12 bases lying between them. CDR3 size: 13 residues. Assay: immunoSEQ multiplex PCR; the TCRdb copy retains only in-frame clones and omits some. The data contain approximately 150,000 clones, around 87% of them singletons. The clonotype was recovered from an adult in good health. The rearrangement joins TRBV29-1 to TRBJ1-1; no reliable D call. This material consisted of peripheral blood, taken on day 0 of AZD1222 vaccination. In DNA, the CDR3 is TGCAGCGGCGGTCGCAATATGAACACTGAAGCTTTCTTT. It is translated as CSGGRNMNTEAFF.